The 15 T cell receptor beta chains below all came from one sample that was sequenced in a study of Ad26.COV2.S vaccination and SARS-CoV-2 variants. The data were produced by immunoSEQ multiplex PCR, yet TCRdb's version contains in-frame clones alone and is incomplete. Among about 390,000 clones listed, 92% were seen once. The sample's treatment: around 19 received Ad26.COV2.S at low or high dose, single or two shots; about 5 received placebo; per-sample allocation not given. Samples came from day 63 after the first vaccine or placebo injection. The sample was peripheral blood, taken in a trial of Ad26.COV2.S vaccine versus placebo. These receptors were obtained from a person between 18 and 59 years old who received the Ad26.COV2.S COVID-19 vaccine or a placebo.

The rearrangement uses TRBV4-3 and TRBJ2-1; D is perhaps TRBD2 (6 bases). Germline V gene lookup returns CDR1 LGHNA and CDR2 YSLEER. V was trimmed by 3 bases and J by 8 bases, leaving 14 bases between them. There are 14 residues in the CDR3. DNA of the CDR3: TGCGCCAGCAGCCAGTTCAGTTCGGGGGATGAGCAGTTCTTC. Translated, it gives CASSQFSSGDEQFF.

The chain employs TRBV11-2 and TRBJ2-3; unclear D gene. V shed 2 bases and J shed 5 bases, with 8 bases lying between them. The germline V gene encodes CDR1 SGHAT and CDR2 FQNNGV. The CDR3 is 13 residues long. The CDR3 loop is CASSLLVKDTQYF. Written as DNA, the CDR3 is TGTGCCAGCAGCTTACTAGTAAAAGATACGCAGTATTTT. The full variable domain, with the rest looked up from reference TRBV11-2 and TRBJ2-3, is EAGVAQSPRYKIIEKRQSVAFWCNPISGHATLYWYQQILGQGPKLLIQFQNNGVVDDSQLPKDRFSAERLKGVDSTLKIQPAKLEDSAVYLCASSLLVKDTQYFGPGTRLTVL.

The chain uses TRBV2 and TRBJ2-1; D unresolved. Per the germline V gene, CDR1 is SNHLY and CDR2 is FYNNEI. V shed 5 bases and J shed 3 bases, with 8 bases lying between them. This CDR3 comprises 13 residues. The CDR3 DNA reads TGTGCCAGCAGTTCACCAGGCTACAATGAGCAGTTCTTC. This translates into CASSSPGYNEQFF. Together with reference TRBV2 and TRBJ2-1, the CDR3 gives the full variable domain: EPEVTQTPSHQVTQMGQEVILRCVPISNHLYFYWYRQILGQKVEFLVSFYNNEISEKSEIFDDQFSVERPDGSNFTLKIRSTKLEDSAMYFCASSSPGYNEQFFGPGTRLTVL.

The chain uses TRBV7-9 and TRBJ1-2; TRBD1 agrees at 7 bases. The CDR3 is 14 residues long. From germline, CDR1 is SEHNR and CDR2 FQNEAQ (reference sequence). Unmatched junction bases numbered 14, after V lost 8 bases and J lost 8 bases. The CDR3 bases are TGTGCCAGCCAATTCTCCGGGACAGCGAGCGGCTACACCTTC. It translates to CASQFSGTASGYTF.

This rearrangement joins TRBV3-1 (or the pseudogene TRBV3-2) to TRBJ1-4; D unresolved. Germline CDR1 reads LGHDT; CDR2 reads YNNKEL (reference sequence). This CDR3 is 21 amino acids long. The V end lost 4 bases, the J end lost 1 base, and 28 bases lay between the germline ends. The CDR3 is CASSPRGADYSLEVTNEKLFF. The CDR3 DNA is TGTGCCAGCAGCCCCCGAGGAGCAGACTACAGCCTAGAAGTAACTAATGAAAAACTGTTTTTT.

The chain recombines TRBV5-1 with TRBJ2-1, with TRBD2 identical over 10 bases. After removal of 0 bases from V and 0 bases from J, the junction contained 12 bases not matched to a gene. The germline V gene has CDR1 SGHRS and CDR2 YFSETQ. This CDR3 spans 20 amino acids. The CDR3 sequence is CASSLDILAGVTSSYNEQFF. CDR3 DNA: TGCGCCAGCAGCTTGGACATCCTAGCGGGGGTCACGAGCTCCTACAATGAGCAGTTCTTC.

The gene calls are TRBV7-6 and TRBJ2-1; tentatively, D is TRBD1 (6 bases). Germline V gene data show CDR1 as SGHVS and CDR2 as FNYEAQ. The CDR3 has 13 amino acids. Trimming took 5 bases from V and 7 from J, leaving 12 bases between them. The CDR3 DNA reads TGTGCCAGCAGCCGTGGACAGACTAATGAGCAGTTCTTC. It encodes CASSRGQTNEQFF.

CDR3 sequence (DNA): TGTGCCAGCAGCCAAGAAGGGCAGGGGATGGGTGGCTACACCTTC. This codes for CASSQEGQGMGGYTF. This chain uses TRBV3-1 (or the pseudogene TRBV3-2) with TRBJ1-2; tentatively, D is TRBD1 (6 bases). This CDR3 is built from 15 residues. V gave up 0 bases and J gave up 7 bases, with 15 bases separating them. Germline lookup yields CDR1 LGHDT and CDR2 YNNKEL (reference sequence).

The chain uses TRBV19 and TRBJ2-1, with TRBD2 matching 7 bases. The junction had 3 bases not matched to a gene; V was cut back by 4 bases and J by 6 bases. The CDR3 is 13 residues long. The germline V gene encodes CDR1 LNHDA and CDR2 SQIVND (reference sequence). This CDR3 is CASSSGGSNEQFF. CDR3 nucleotide sequence: TGTGCCAGTAGTAGCGGGGGTAGCAATGAGCAGTTCTTC.

The chain carries TRBV24-1 and TRBJ1-1, with D perhaps TRBD1 (5 bases). The CDR3 extends over 12 amino acids. Trimming took off 6 bases at V and 1 base at J, with 5 bases between the two ends. Per germline, CDR1 KGHDR and CDR2 SFDVKD. CDR3: CATSQGNTEAFF. The CDR3 region has the DNA TGTGCCACCAGTCAGGGGAACACTGAAGCTTTCTTT.

This clone was picked up one time. The chain has TRBV11-2 and TRBJ2-5; 13 bases line up with TRBD2. The trim removed 5 bases at V and 2 bases at J, leaving 2 bases unmatched. This CDR3 is built from 15 residues. The germline gives CDR1 SGHAT, CDR2 FQNNGV. The CDR3 loop is CASSQLAGGQETQYF. CDR3 nucleotide sequence: TGTGCCAGCAGCCAACTAGCGGGGGGGCAAGAGACCCAGTACTTC.

The chain joins TRBV10-3 to TRBJ2-1, with D tentatively TRBD1 (5 bases). This CDR3 comprises 21 residues. Per the germline V gene, CDR1 is ENHRY and CDR2 is SYGVKD. V lost 3 bases to trimming and J lost 0 bases, with 27 bases between them. The CDR3 reads CAISDLDAKGPKQSSYNEQFF. The CDR3 DNA is TGTGCCATCAGTGATTTGGATGCTAAGGGGCCGAAACAGAGCTCCTACAATGAGCAGTTCTTC.

As concerns this clone: Different DNA sequences within this sample yield the same CDR3. The chain links TRBV6-5 to TRBJ1-4, with D maybe TRBD1 (5 bases). Trimming shortened V by 0 bases and J by 5 bases, and 10 bases separated the two germline ends. The CDR3 loop spans 15 amino acids. The germline V gene has CDR1 MNHEY and CDR2 SVGAGI. This CDR3 is CASSYSGGLNEKLFF. As DNA, the CDR3 is TGTGCCAGCAGTTACTCGGGGGGACTGAATGAAAAACTGTTTTTT.

V usage is TRBV27 and J usage is TRBJ2-3; 7 nucleotides match TRBD2. The ends lost 6 bases at V and 5 bases at J; junction bases unmatched: 11. CDR3 size: 15 residues. CDR1 MNHEY and CDR2 SMNVEV come from the germline V gene (reference sequence). CDR3 sequence reads: CASSPLLGGLDTQYF. CDR3 bases: TGTGCCAGCAGCCCACTCCTCGGGGGGTTAGATACGCAGTATTTT.

The V gene is TRBV10-1, the J gene TRBJ1-3, with TRBD1 identical over 9 bases. Germline lookup yields CDR1 WNHNN and CDR2 SYGVQD (reference sequence). J was trimmed by 4 bases and V by 8 bases; bases with no gene match: 3. The CDR3 covers 13 residues. The chain's CDR3 is CASQDRGGNTIYF. CDR3 nucleotides: TGCGCCAGCCAGGACAGGGGAGGAAACACCATATATTTT.